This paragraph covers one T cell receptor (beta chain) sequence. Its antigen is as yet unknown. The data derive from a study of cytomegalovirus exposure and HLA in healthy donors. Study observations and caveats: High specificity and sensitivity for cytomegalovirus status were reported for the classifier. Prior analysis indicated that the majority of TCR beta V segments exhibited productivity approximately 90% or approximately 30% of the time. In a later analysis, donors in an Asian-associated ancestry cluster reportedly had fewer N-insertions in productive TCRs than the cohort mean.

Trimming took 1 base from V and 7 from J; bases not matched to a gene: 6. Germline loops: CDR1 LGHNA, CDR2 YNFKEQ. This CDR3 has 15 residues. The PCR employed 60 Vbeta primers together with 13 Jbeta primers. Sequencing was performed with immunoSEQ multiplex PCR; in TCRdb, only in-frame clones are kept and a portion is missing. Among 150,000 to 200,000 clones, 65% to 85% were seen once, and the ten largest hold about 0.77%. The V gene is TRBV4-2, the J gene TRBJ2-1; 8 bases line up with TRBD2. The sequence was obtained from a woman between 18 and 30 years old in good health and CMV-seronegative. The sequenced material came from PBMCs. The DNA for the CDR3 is TGTGCCAGCAGCCAAGTCGAGCGGGAGTTTAATGAGCAGTTCTTC. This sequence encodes CASSQVEREFNEQFF.